Sequencing of this TCR beta chain was carried out in a study of OX40 agonist ivuxolimab in advanced cancers. Regarding the complete study: Ivuxolimab was a fully human IgG2 agonistic monoclonal antibody targeting the costimulatory receptor OX40 (CD134). Intravenous ivuxolimab was administered to patients every 2 weeks at six dose levels: 0.01, 0.1, 0.3, 1.5, 3 and 10 mg/kg. Among the roughly 50 dose-escalation patients, roughly 20 had hepatocellular carcinoma, roughly 15 melanoma, 9 renal cell carcinoma and 9 head and neck cancer. In the dose-escalation cohort, roughly 82% of patients were male, and the mean age was 60 years with a range of about 20 to 90. Prior anti-PD-1, anti-PD-L1 or anti-CTLA-4 therapy was permitted, and about two fifths of dose-escalation patients had received checkpoint inhibitors. Partial responses were achieved by three dose-escalation patients, of whom one had hepatocellular carcinoma and two had cutaneous melanoma. The point of sequencing TCRbeta in the periphery was to test whether ivuxolimab changed TCR sequence diversity and drove clonal T-cell expansion. The paper reports the monotherapy dose-escalation portion (N = 52 patients) of the phase I ivuxolimab trial.

Genomic DNA was isolated from the sorted cells so that the TCRbeta CDR3 region could be sequenced. TCRbeta CDR3 regions were sequenced using the immunoSEQ Assay. Sourced from immuneACCESS, this table was stored by TCRdb with only in-frame sequences that have V and J called. A share of the clones is absent; for the studies checked, an unresolved V gene accounts for under half, and the remainder has no known explanation. For this sample there are 77,000 or so clones; approximately 92% appear just once. The ten top clones hold roughly 10% of the sample. What the study reported, not specific to this receptor: The antigen specificity of the clonally expanded peripheral T cells was not determined. On average, CD8+ T cells showed more expanded clones than CD4+ T cells after ivuxolimab. Low levels of normalized T-cell clonal expansion were also seen in some patients who did not respond. Clonal expansion of both CD4+ and CD8+ blood T cells was observed from baseline to week 6 at doses 0.1 to 3.0 mg/kg. In the 0.1-3.0 mg/kg groups, partial responders had among the lowest normalized peripheral clonal expansion, particularly in CD8+ T cells.

Including cysteine and phenylalanine, the CDR3 has 14 amino acids. Only CDR3 DNA remains: 42 bases, in frame from the first base. V and J lose 1 base and 13 bases, and a span of 16 bases separates them. For CDR1 and CDR2, the germline V gene lists SGHTA and FQGNSA. Patients with a history of autoimmune disease or receiving systemic immunosuppression were excluded from the trial. Peripheral blood for TCR sequencing was drawn from every dose cohort at baseline, at cycle 4 day 1 and at cycle 7 day 1. Samples came from an open-label, multicenter, first-in-human phase I dose-escalation trial of ivuxolimab. Adults with locally advanced or metastatic melanoma, renal cell, hepatocellular, or head and neck squamous cell carcinoma were enrolled in the trial. CD4+ and CD8+ T cells were sorted separately from peripheral blood before TCR sequencing. In regard to this clone: The antigen it binds to is not known. Qualities for individual bases were not recorded, and no much larger clone is one base off.

The rearrangement combines TRBV7-2 with TRBJ1-4; TRBD1 could be the D gene, as 5 bases match. This TCR was recovered from an adult with an advanced solid tumor such as melanoma, head and neck, liver or kidney cancer. Sequencing was performed on CD4+ or CD8+ T cells sorted from blood, taken in a trial of the OX40 agonist ivuxolimab. The CDR3 protein sequence reads: CASSLGGTYMGLFF. The nucleotide sequence reads as follows: TGTGCCAGCAGCTTAGGAGGGACCTATATGGGACTGTTTTTT.